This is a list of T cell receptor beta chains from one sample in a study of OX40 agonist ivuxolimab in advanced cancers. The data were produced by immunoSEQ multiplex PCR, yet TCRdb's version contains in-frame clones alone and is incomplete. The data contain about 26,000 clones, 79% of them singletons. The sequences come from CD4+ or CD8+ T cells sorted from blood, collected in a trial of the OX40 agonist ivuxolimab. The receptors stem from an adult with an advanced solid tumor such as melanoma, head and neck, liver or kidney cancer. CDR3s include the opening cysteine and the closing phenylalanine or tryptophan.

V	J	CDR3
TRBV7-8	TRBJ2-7	CASRYWEGYEQYF
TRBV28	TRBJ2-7	CASTPSRGEQYF
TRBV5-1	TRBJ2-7	CASSLGISEQYF
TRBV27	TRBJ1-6	CASSLFRSNSPLHF
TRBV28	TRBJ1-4	CASSLEGGEKLFF
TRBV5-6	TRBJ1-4	CASSLGDTVLFF
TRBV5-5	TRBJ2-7	CASSSPLGAHEQYF
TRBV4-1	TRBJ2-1	CASSLFEHSYNEQFF
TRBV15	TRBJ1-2	CATSRDDRGQEGYTF
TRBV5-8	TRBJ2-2	CASSLPLSGRYTGELFF
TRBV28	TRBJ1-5	CASSFGLGTGIQPQHF
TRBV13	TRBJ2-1	CASSLVGTGRNEQFF
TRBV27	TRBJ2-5	CASSLGRETQYF
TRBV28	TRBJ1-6	CASRQTGGRSPLHF
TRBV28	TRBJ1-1	CASSPPEAGGTEAFF
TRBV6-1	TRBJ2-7	CATTGSYEQYF
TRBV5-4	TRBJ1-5	CASSRENQPQHF
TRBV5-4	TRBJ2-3	CASSLVAGGTDTQYF
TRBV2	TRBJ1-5	CASSDRAGGDQPQHF
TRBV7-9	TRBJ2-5	CASQNGASGGIQETQYF
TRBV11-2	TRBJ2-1	CASSLVGDEQFF
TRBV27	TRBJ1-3	CASSLGQGGNTIYF
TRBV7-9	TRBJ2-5	CASISPGQSQETQYF
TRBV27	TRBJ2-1	CASSRGTGNEQFF
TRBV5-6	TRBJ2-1	CASSTGLAGSNEQFF
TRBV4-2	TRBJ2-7	CASSQVGTGVNFYEQYF
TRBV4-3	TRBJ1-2	CASSQDLTDRGLIYGYTF
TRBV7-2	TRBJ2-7	CASSVGREGRPYEQYF
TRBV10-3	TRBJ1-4	CAISAAGEKLFF
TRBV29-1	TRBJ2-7	CSVEDLTGRPYEQYF
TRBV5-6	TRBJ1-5	CASSLLTDSNQPQHF
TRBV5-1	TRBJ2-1	CASSYIIAGAPPNEQFF
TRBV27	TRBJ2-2	CASSLAGGPNTGELFF
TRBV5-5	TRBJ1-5	CASSLHPNQPQHF
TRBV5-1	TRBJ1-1	CASSLLDGNTEAFF
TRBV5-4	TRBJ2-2	CASSFDRGTGELFF
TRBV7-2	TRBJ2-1	CASSLFPPWSLGHEQFF
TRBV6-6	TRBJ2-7	CASSSTYEQYF
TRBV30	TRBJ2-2	CAWNSQTGLRPSGITGELFF
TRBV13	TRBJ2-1	CASSSQGYEQFF
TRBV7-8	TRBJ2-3	CASSPGRQSTDTQYF